This TCR beta chain was retrieved from a study of shared clonotypes between healthy human individuals. At the level of the study: Researchers assigned three CD4 naive, three CD4 memory, two CD8 naive and one CD8 memory plate to each donor.

The CDR3 totals 13 residues. V was cut by 3 bases and J by 4 bases, with 7 bases left in between. Germline-derived CDR1 and CDR2 are MDHEN and SYDVKM. About this clone itself: Its target is not known.

Cells designated naive CD8 were CD45RO-negative and were positively selected for CCR7, with terminally differentiated effector memory CD45RA+ cells excluded. Caucasian adults residing in Nashville, Tennessee made up all the donors. As handled by the study authors: There were no quality scores in the junction-only immunoSEQ sequences, so filtering differed. Sequencing used immunoSEQ multiplex PCR; TCRdb keeps in-frame clones, though not all of them. V, J and clone size reflect that table, while D and trimming were determined from the DNA. The table shows millions of clones, with under 95% occurring only once. Overall study results and limits: Blood alone was sampled, and tissue repertoires likely differ.

The origin of this receptor is a young man in good health. Some clones in this sample may be carry-over from other donors' samples. The chain has TRBV28 and TRBJ2-1; D unclear. What was sequenced was naive CD8+ T cells from PBMCs. For the CDR3, the DNA is TGTGCCAGCAGTTTTACCAATTACAATGAGCAGTTCTTC. Protein product: CASSFTNYNEQFF.